This T cell receptor (beta chain) was identified during a study of T-cell memory formation after mild COVID-19 listed by TCRdb under 2021. For the wider study: Most TCR sequence clusters were specific to one of the two donors. In a couple of donors, T-cell clones that expanded and contracted after mild COVID-19 were followed by sequencing TCRalpha and TCRbeta repertoires longitudinally. The cohort was made up of two young adult volunteers, one female and one male, who were previously healthy. Broad study findings and their caveats: Balanced CD4/CD8 phenotypes were observed for clones contracting from day 15 to 85, whereas a bias towards CD4+ was observed for a second wave of clones expanding from day 15 to 37. SARS-CoV-2 specificity of the second-wave clones peaking on day 37 was not confirmed. Contracting CD4+ clones were located mainly in the CM and EM memory subsets, whereas CD8+ clones were found to be enriched in EMRA. Some responding clones were detected in pre-infection memory, which suggested that pre-existing cross-reactive memory T cells had joined the SARS-CoV-2 response. The study covered only two mild cases, and larger cohorts including severe cases with pre-infection samples were considered necessary.

Ficoll-Paque density gradient centrifugation was the method used to isolate PBMCs. The reads were generated on an Illumina NovaSeq 6000. TCRalpha and TCRbeta cDNA libraries were built by 5'RACE with constant-segment primers, adding sample barcodes and unique molecular identifiers. RNA was extracted from every sample with Trizol reagent. Library amplification was performed in two PCR steps, and a second sample barcode and Illumina TruSeq adapters were introduced in the second step. The libraries were sequenced on an Illumina NovaSeq using 2 x 150 bp paired-end reads. For the original study's pipeline: With migec v1.2.7, reads were demultiplexed and then collapsed into UMI-guided consensus sequences. Using mixcr v2.1.11, UMI consensuses were aligned to TRA and TRB V and J templates and then assembled into clonotypes. Expanded or contracted clonotypes were those called significant by both edgeR and NoisET, with noise models trained on biological replicates. edgeR calls used a false discovery rate-adjusted p below 0.01 and a log2 fold-change threshold of 1. As an exploratory analysis of dynamics, max-normalized trajectories of the 1000 most abundant clonotypes were examined by PCA with hierarchical clustering. Separately sequenced CD4+ and CD8+ repertoires were used to assign a CD4 or CD8 phenotype to each responding clone. The public reads were reanalyzed by TCRdb: fastp trimming at Q25, MiXCR alignment, in-frame beta chains only. Every entry covers one CDR3 protein and lists the most common genes and DNA from its rows. TCRdb assigned the V and J calls; the authors' analysis was not used. The table for this sample lists 300,000 to 400,000 distinct CDR3 sequences; 25% to 30% of them were counted only once. Together, the top ten hold roughly 12% of the sample.

From the cysteine through the phenylalanine, the CDR3 covers 18 amino acids. The DNA shown is the 54-base CDR3, in frame from base 1. For this chain, trimming is 1 base at the V end and 3 bases at the J end, and the number of junction bases without a gene match is 12. CDR1 and CDR2, per the germline V gene, are MGHRA and YSYEKL. In regard to this clonotype: The antigen it binds to is not known. There are no base qualities to consult, and no much larger clone falls within one base.

Recombination connected TRBV4-1 to TRBJ2-1, with 7 central nucleotides matching TRBD2. The TCR comes from an adult woman who had mild COVID-19 (a few samples of this study predate the infection). The sample titles of this study are shuffled in the database, so cell type and time point are left out; the donor was told from shared clones. The specimen was PBMCs or a T cell subset sorted from them (not recorded which). The sequenced DNA is TGCGCCAGCAGCCAAGCGGACTTCCTAGCGGCCCACTACAATGAGCAGTTCTTC. Its translation reads: CASSQADFLAAHYNEQFF.